This passage covers 2 T cell receptor beta chains from one sample sequenced in a study of spatial heterogeneity in lung cancer. No antigen is known for these receptors. Time point given: sample taken at primary tumor resection. Study results and limitations: It was found that expanded intratumoral alpha and beta TCR counts tracked tumor mutation counts.

MiXCR, run by TCRdb on the 5' RACE reads, gives a single entry per CDR3 protein. Counted here are more than 15,000 distinct CDR3 sequences, more than 5.5% occurring once; the ten biggest clones make up approximately 6.8%. The sample here was lung tumor tissue, taken at surgery. The receptors here all came from a male donor with early-stage non-small cell lung cancer.

This clonotype was observed many times. This beta chain appears as a stray read in a library generated for alpha chains; its size is not informative. The chain carries TRBV18 and TRBJ1-1; 9 bases are shared with TRBD1. There are 14 residues in the CDR3. With V trimmed by 7 bases and J by 1 base, 4 bases remained unmatched. In germline, CDR1 is KGHSH, CDR2 LQKENI. This CDR3 is CASLQGAQNTEAFF. The CDR3 nucleotides are TGTGCCAGCTTACAGGGGGCGCAGAACACTGAAGCTTTCTTT.

This clonotype was seen repeatedly, ten times or more. Since the library was made to target alpha chains, this beta chain is a stray read and its abundance is not meaningful. This chain connects TRBV6-2 or TRBV6-3 to TRBJ2-7; the match to TRBD1 covers 8 bases. This CDR3 region has 12 residues. V gave up 10 bases and J gave up 2 bases; unmatched junction bases: 4. Germline CDR1 is MNHEY and CDR2 is SVGEGT. CDR3 nucleotide sequence: TGTGCCACCGAGGACAGGGCCTACGAGCAGTACTTC. It specifies CATEDRAYEQYF.